This TCR beta chain was recorded in a study of blood T cell repertoires in COVID-19. As for the study in general: PBMCs, B-cell-depleted T cells, or T cells provided the cDNA or gDNA that made up the material.

The CDR3 runs 17 residues. Germline V CDR1 and CDR2: SGHTA, FQGTGA. The V segment lost 5 bases and the J segment 2 bases; nucleotides outside the gene matches: 10. Libraries were prepared by immunoSEQ multiplex PCR; TCRdb keeps only in-frame clonotypes and omits some of them. The table shows around 59,000 clones, with 88% occurring only once. Sequenced material: peripheral blood. The clonotype comes from a man aged 60 to 69 with acute or convalescent COVID-19. V usage is TRBV7-3 and J usage is TRBJ2-1, with 9 bases matching TRBD2. CDR3 amino acids: CASSPRGERGAYNEQFF. The CDR3 DNA reads TGTGCCAGCAGCCCCCGGGGTGAGCGGGGGGCCTACAATGAGCAGTTCTTC.